The clone carrying this T cell receptor beta chain was seen more than once but under ten times. The antigen is not known. Germline is not matched at one junction end, which may reflect a read error. The authors made cDNA by 5'RACE with 10-nucleotide random UMIs. TCRdb fed the 5' RACE reads into MiXCR, producing one record per CDR3 protein. The sample holds tens of thousands of distinct CDR3 sequences, 4.5% to 5.5% seen once. These data belong to a study of neurological immune-mediated disorders. Study context: A relapsing-remitting course was seen in about 90% of the roughly 35 multiple sclerosis patients and a secondary progressive course in 3.

This CDR3 has 15 amino acids. The germline gives CDR1 SNHLY, CDR2 FYNNEI. Whole-study findings and limits: In HTLV-1-associated myelopathy, TCR clonal expansion was greatest, whereas multiple sclerosis had the least, falling below healthy controls.

The clonotype was recovered from a man between 25 and 39 years old with multiple sclerosis. Sequenced: PBMCs. This chain uses TRBV2 with TRBJ1-6; TRBD1 might be the D (5 bases). The CDR3 region has the DNA TGTGCCAGCCTAGGATTGGGGGGTAATAATTCACCCCTCAACTTT. Its translation is CASLGLGGNNSPLNF.